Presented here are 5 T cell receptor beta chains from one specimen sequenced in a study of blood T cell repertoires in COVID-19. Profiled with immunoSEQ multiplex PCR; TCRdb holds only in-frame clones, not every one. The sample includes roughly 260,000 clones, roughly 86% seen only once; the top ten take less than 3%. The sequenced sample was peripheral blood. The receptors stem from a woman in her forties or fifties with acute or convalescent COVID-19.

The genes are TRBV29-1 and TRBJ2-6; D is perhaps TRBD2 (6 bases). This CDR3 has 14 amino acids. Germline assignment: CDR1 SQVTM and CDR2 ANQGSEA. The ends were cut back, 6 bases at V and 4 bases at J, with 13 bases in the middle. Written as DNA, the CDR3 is TGCAGCGTGGGAAGGGAGGCCGGGGCCAACGTCCTGACTTTC. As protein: CSVGREAGANVLTF. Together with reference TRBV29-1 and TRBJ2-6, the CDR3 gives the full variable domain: SAVISQKPSRDICQRGTSLTIQCQVDSQVTMMFWYRQQPGQSLTLIATANQGSEATYESGFVIDKFPISRPNLTFSTLTVSNMSPEDSSIYLCSVGREAGANVLTFGAGSRLTVL.

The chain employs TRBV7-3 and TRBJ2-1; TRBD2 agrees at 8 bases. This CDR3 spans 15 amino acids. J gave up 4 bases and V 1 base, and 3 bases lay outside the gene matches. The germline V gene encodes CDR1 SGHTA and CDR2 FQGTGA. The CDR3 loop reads CASSLIGREYNEQFF. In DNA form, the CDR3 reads TGTGCCAGCAGCTTAATCGGGAGGGAATACAATGAGCAGTTCTTC.

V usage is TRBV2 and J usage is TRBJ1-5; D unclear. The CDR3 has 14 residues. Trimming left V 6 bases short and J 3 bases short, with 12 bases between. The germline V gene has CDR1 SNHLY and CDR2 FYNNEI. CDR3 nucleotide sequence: TGTGCCAGCAGGAAGGACGGACTCAATCAGCCCCAGCATTTT. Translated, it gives CASRKDGLNQPQHF.

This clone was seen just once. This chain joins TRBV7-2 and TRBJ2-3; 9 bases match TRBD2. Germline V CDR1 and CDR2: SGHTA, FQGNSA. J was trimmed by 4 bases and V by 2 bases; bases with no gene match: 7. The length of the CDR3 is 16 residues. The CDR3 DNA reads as TGTGCCAGCAGCTTAAACAGCGGGAGGAGCGCAGATACGCAGTATTTT. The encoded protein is CASSLNSGRSADTQYF.

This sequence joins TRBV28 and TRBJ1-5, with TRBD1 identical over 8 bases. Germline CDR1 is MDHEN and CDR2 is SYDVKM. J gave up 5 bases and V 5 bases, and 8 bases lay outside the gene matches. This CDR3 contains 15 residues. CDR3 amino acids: CASSPQDRVYQPQHF. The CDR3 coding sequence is TGTGCCAGCAGTCCCCAGGACAGGGTCTATCAGCCCCAGCATTTT.